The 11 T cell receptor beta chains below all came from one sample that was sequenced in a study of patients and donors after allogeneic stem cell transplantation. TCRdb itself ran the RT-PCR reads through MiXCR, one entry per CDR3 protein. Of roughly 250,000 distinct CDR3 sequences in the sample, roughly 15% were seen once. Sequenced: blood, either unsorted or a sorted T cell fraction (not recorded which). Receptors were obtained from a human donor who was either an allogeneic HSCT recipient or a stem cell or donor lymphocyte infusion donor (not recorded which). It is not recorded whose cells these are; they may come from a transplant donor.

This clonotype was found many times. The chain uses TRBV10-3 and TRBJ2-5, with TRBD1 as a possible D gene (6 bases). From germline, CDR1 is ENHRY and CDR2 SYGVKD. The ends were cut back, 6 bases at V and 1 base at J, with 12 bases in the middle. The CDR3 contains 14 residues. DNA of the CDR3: TGTGCCATCAGAGGACAGTCCTCCCAAGAGACCCAGTACTTC. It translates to CAIRGQSSQETQYF.

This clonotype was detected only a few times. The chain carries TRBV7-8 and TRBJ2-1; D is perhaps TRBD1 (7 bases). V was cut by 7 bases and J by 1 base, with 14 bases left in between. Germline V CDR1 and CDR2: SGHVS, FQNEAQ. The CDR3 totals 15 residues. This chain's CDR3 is CASTQGGRSYNEQFF. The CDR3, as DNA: TGTGCCAGCACCCAGGGGGGAAGATCCTACAATGAGCAGTTCTTC.

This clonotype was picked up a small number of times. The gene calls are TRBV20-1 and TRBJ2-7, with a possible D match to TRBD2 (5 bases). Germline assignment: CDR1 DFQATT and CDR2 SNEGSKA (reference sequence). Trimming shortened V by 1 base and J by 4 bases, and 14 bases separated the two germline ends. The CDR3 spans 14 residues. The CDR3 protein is CSARGPVGEYEQYF. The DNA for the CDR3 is TGCAGTGCTAGAGGTCCGGTCGGGGAGTACGAGCAGTACTTC.

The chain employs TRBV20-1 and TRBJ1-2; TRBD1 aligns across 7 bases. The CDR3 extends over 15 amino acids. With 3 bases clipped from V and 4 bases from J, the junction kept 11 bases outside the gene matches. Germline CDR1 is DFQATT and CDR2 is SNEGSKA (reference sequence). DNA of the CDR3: TGCAGTGCTAGGTCTCACAGGGGAGGTAGCTATGGCTACACCTTC. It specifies CSARSHRGGSYGYTF.

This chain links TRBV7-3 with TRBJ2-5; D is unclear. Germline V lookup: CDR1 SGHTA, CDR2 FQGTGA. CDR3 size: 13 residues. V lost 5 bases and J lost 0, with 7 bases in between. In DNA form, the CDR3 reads TGTGCCAGCAGCCCTAGTGACCAAGAGACCCAGTACTTC. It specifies CASSPSDQETQYF.

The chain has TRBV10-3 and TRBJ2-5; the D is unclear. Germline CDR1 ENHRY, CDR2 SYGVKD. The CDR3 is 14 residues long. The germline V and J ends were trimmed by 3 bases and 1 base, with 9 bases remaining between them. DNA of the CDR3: TGTGCCATCAGTGAAGGGCAAGCCCAAGAGACCCAGTACTTC. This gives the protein CAISEGQAQETQYF.

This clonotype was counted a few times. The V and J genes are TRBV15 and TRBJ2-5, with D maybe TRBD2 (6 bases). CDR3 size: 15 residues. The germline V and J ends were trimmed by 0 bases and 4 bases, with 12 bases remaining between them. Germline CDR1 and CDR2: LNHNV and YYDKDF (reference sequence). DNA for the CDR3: TGTGCCACCAGCAGAGATCGGGGGTTGGGAGAGACCCAGTACTTC. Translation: CATSRDRGLGETQYF.

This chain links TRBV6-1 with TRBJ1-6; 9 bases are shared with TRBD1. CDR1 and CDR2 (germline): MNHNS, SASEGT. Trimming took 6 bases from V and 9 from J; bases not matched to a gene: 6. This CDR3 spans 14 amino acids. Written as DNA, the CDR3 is TGTGCCAGCAGAAGTACAGGGGGCGGTTCACCCCTCCACTTT. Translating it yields CASRSTGGGSPLHF.

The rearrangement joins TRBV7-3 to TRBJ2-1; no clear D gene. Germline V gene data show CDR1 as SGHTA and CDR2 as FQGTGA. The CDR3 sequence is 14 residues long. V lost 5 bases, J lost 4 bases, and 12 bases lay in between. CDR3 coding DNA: TGTGCCAGCAGCCCCCACCCCTCGTACAATGAGCAGTTCTTC. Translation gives CASSPHPSYNEQFF. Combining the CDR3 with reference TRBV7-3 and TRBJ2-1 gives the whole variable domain GAGVSQTPSNKVTEKGKYVELRCDPISGHTALYWYRQSLGQGPEFLIYFQGTGAADDSGLPNDRFFAVRPEGSVSTLKIQRTERGDSAVYLCASSPHPSYNEQFFGPGTRLTVL.

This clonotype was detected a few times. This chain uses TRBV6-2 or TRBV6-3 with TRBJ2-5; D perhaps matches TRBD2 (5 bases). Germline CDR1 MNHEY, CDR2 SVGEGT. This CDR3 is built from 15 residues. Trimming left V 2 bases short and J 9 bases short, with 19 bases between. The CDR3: CASSYPPDPPRAQYF. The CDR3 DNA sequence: TGTGCCAGCAGTTACCCCCCGGACCCTCCGAGGGCCCAGTACTTC.

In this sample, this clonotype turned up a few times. The CDR3 sequence is CASSEIWGPQETQYF. As DNA, the CDR3 is TGTGCCAGCAGTGAAATCTGGGGCCCCCAAGAGACCCAGTACTTC. This chain connects TRBV2 to TRBJ2-5; possibly TRBD1 for D (5 bases). The germline V gene encodes CDR1 SNHLY and CDR2 FYNNEI. CDR3 length: 15 residues. The V end lost 2 bases, the J end lost 1 base, and 11 bases lay between the germline ends.